The T cell receptor (beta chain) under discussion was sequenced for a study of OX40 agonist ivuxolimab in advanced cancers. Turning to the study itself: People who had prior anti-PD-1, anti-PD-L1 or anti-CTLA-4 therapy could take part, and 40% had some. Partial responses occurred in three patients (one hepatocellular carcinoma, two cutaneous melanoma).

Concerning this clone: Its target is unknown.

V was pared by 0 bases and J by 3 bases, with 5 bases of the junction left unmatched. CDR1 is SEHNR and CDR2 is FQNEAQ in the germline V gene (reference sequence). The CDR3 is 17 residues long. Some clones are missing from TCRdb's copy, which holds only in-frame ones; the method was immunoSEQ multiplex PCR. The sample contains roughly 80,000 clones, about 86% of which appear only once. Study-wide findings and caveats: On average, a greater number of expanded clones characterised CD8+ T cells relative to CD4+.

The sequenced sample was CD4+ or CD8+ T cells sorted from blood, obtained in a trial of the OX40 agonist ivuxolimab. This TCR was recovered from an adult with an advanced solid tumor such as melanoma, head and neck, liver or kidney cancer. The chain employs TRBV7-9 and TRBJ1-1; TRBD1 aligns across 12 bases. CDR3 nucleotide sequence: TGTGCCAGCAGCTTAGCGGGACAGGGGGCCTTTGACACTGAAGCTTTCTTT. Translated: CASSLAGQGAFDTEAFF.